The rows below give T cell receptor beta chains drawn from one sample of a study of CD8 T cells in ankylosing spondylitis. TCRdb re-called the 5' RACE reads with MiXCR, one entry per CDR3 protein. The sample shows around 250,000 distinct CDR3 sequences, roughly a tenth of them seen only once. The sample comprised blood, either unsorted or a sorted T cell fraction (not recorded which). These receptor sequences come from a male donor with ankylosing spondylitis or in good health (not recorded which). Each CDR3 is given with its conserved first and last residue. Each record gives: V gene, J gene, clone size, D gene, CDR3 protein, CDR3 DNA. D genes are given only for firm matches. Size is omitted from some rows. Given values are once, few, many or a class for expanded clones.

>TRBV7-9|TRBJ2-1|NA|TRBD2
CASSPRWREFDYNEQFF
TGTGCCAGCAGCCCCCGCTGGCGGGAGTTTGACTACAATGAGCAGTTCTTC
>TRBV7-6|TRBJ2-1|many|TRBD2
CASSLVPGGYNEQFF
TGTGCCAGCAGCTTAGTCCCGGGGGGGTACAATGAGCAGTTCTTC
>TRBV20-1|TRBJ2-7|few|TRBD1
CSARDGGQLAYEQYF
TGCAGTGCTAGAGATGGGGGACAGCTTGCCTACGAGCAGTACTTC
>TRBV19|TRBJ2-3|NA|NA
CASSISADRTDTQYF
TGTGCCAGTAGTATATCGGCAGACCGCACAGATACGCAGTATTTT
>TRBV5-5|TRBJ1-2|many|NA
CASSLFDRQNYGYTF
TGTGCCAGCAGCTTGTTTGATCGACAGAACTATGGCTACACCTTC
>TRBV7-9|TRBJ2-1|NA|NA
CASSLGLGWNEQFF
TGTGCCAGCAGCTTGGGCCTCGGGTGGAATGAGCAGTTCTTC
>TRBV5-1|TRBJ2-3|many|TRBD1
CASTSGTGVSDTQYF
TGCGCCAGCACCTCCGGGACAGGGGTTTCAGATACGCAGTATTTT
>TRBV3-1|TRBJ2-5|NA|NA
CASGLKGGPAVETQYF
TGTGCCAGCGGCCTGAAAGGGGGTCCCGCAGTAGAGACCCAGTACTTC
>TRBV11-2|TRBJ1-2|NA|NA
CASSWVGGDGYTF
TGTGCCAGCAGCTGGGTCGGCGGGGATGGCTACACCTTC
>TRBV4-2|TRBJ1-6|many|NA
CASSQTFPWEGSPLHF
TGTGCCAGCAGCCAAACCTTCCCTTGGGAAGGTTCACCCCTCCACTTT
>TRBV12-3/TRBV12-4|TRBJ1-1|many|TRBD1
CASSLYAGGTEAFF
TGTGCCAGCAGTTTATATGCAGGGGGCACTGAAGCTTTCTTT
>TRBV21-1|TRBJ2-2|many|NA
CASSNGGTGELFF
TGTGCCAGCAGCAATGGTGGCACCGGGGAGCTGTTTTTT
>TRBV5-1|TRBJ2-1|NA|TRBD1
CASSWTGSYNEQFF
TGCGCCAGCAGCTGGACAGGGTCCTACAATGAGCAGTTCTTC
>TRBV25-1|TRBJ2-2|many|NA
CASTRTDTNTGELFF
TGTGCCAGCACCCGGACAGACACGAACACCGGGGAGCTGTTTTTT
>TRBV20-1|TRBJ2-1|many|TRBD2
CSPPFAGTSGYNEQFF
TGCAGTCCACCTTTTGCCGGGACTAGCGGATACAATGAGCAGTTCTTC
>TRBV12-3/TRBV12-4|TRBJ2-6|NA|TRBD2
CASSLSPGLAASGANVLTF
TGTGCCAGCAGTTTAAGTCCGGGACTAGCGGCCTCTGGGGCCAACGTCCTGACTTTC
>TRBV7-6|TRBJ2-7|many|NA
CASSPSFGREQYF
TGTGCCAGCAGCCCCAGTTTTGGGCGCGAGCAGTACTTC
>TRBV19|TRBJ1-2|NA|NA
CASSTGTGYGYTF
TGTGCCAGTAGTACCGGGACGGGTTATGGCTACACCTTC
>TRBV4-1|TRBJ1-1|many|NA
CASSHYSTASAAAFF
TGCGCCAGCAGCCATTATTCGACCGCCAGTGCGGCGGCTTTCTTT
>TRBV29-1|TRBJ2-7|NA|TRBD1
CSAGQGFNEQYF
TGCAGCGCCGGACAGGGGTTCAACGAGCAGTACTTC
>TRBV6-1|TRBJ2-3|many|NA
CASSPAAGTSTDTQYF
TGTGCCAGCAGTCCCGCTGCCGGGACTAGCACAGATACGCAGTATTTT
>TRBV2|TRBJ2-1|NA|NA
CASSRASSYNEQFF
TGTGCCAGCAGTCGGGCCAGCTCCTACAATGAGCAGTTCTTC
>TRBV6-6|TRBJ1-5|few|NA
CASSYEGYPPQHF
TGTGCCAGCAGTTACGAGGGGTATCCGCCCCAGCATTTT
>TRBV11-2|TRBJ2-1|few|NA
CASSLAVSGGGEQFF
TGTGCCAGCAGCTTAGCTGTCTCCGGGGGTGGTGAGCAGTTCTTC
>TRBV11-2|TRBJ2-1|few|TRBD2
CASSFGTSGTGGEQFF
TGTGCCAGCAGCTTCGGGACTAGCGGGACGGGCGGGGAGCAGTTCTTC
>TRBV6-1|TRBJ2-2|many|TRBD1
CASRPPGQGSTGELFF
TGTGCCAGCAGACCCCCGGGACAGGGAAGCACCGGGGAGCTGTTTTTT
>TRBV5-1|TRBJ2-2|many|NA
CASSFWVDTGELFF
TGCGCCAGCAGCTTTTGGGTGGACACCGGGGAGCTGTTTTTT
>TRBV27|TRBJ2-1|many|NA
CASSGWDFNEQFF
TGTGCCAGCAGCGGGTGGGACTTCAATGAGCAGTTCTTC
>TRBV4-1|TRBJ2-3|many|NA
CASSQEKGLLEYF
TGCGCCAGCAGCCAAGAAAAGGGCCTGCTGGAGTATTTT
>TRBV20-1|TRBJ2-2|few|NA
CSAFRTMSGELFF
TGCAGTGCCTTCCGGACTATGTCGGGGGAGCTGTTTTTT
>TRBV18|TRBJ1-2|many|TRBD1
CASSRTGGEELYGYTF
TGTGCCAGCTCCCGGACAGGGGGCGAGGAGCTCTATGGCTACACCTTC
>TRBV29-1|TRBJ1-5|many|NA
CSVLTYGNQPQHF
TGCAGCGTTTTGACCTATGGCAATCAGCCCCAGCATTTT
>TRBV7-9|TRBJ2-1|few|TRBD2
CASSLLAGGPNEQFF
TGTGCCAGCAGCTTACTAGCGGGAGGGCCAAATGAGCAGTTCTTC
>TRBV12-3/TRBV12-4|TRBJ1-2|NA|NA
CASWGGRQMDGYTF
TGTGCCAGCTGGGGCGGTAGGCAGATGGATGGCTACACCTTC
>TRBV4-2|TRBJ2-5|many|NA
CASSQGKLPQETQYF
TGTGCCAGCAGCCAAGGTAAACTACCACAAGAGACCCAGTACTTC
>TRBV10-3|TRBJ1-3|many|NA
CAIRVAGTEAREPGNTIYF
TGTGCCATCAGGGTTGCCGGGACGGAGGCTCGGGAGCCTGGAAACACCATATATTTT
>TRBV7-3|TRBJ2-5|NA|NA
CASSPAPGSQETQYF
TGTGCCAGCAGCCCCGCCCCGGGCAGCCAAGAGACCCAGTACTTC
>TRBV12-3/TRBV12-4|TRBJ1-1|NA|NA
CASSFGGWVKNTEAFF
TGTGCCAGCAGTTTTGGGGGGTGGGTGAAGAACACTGAAGCTTTCTTT
>TRBV10-3|TRBJ1-1|many|NA
CAISETYRDTEAFF
TGTGCCATCAGTGAGACCTACAGGGACACTGAAGCTTTCTTT
>TRBV11-3|TRBJ2-1|NA|NA
CASSGYGSNNEQFF
TGTGCCAGCAGCGGCTACGGGAGCAACAATGAGCAGTTCTTC
>TRBV5-1|TRBJ2-7|few|NA
CASSSRGSYEQYF
TGCGCCAGCAGCTCGCGGGGCTCCTACGAGCAGTACTTC
>TRBV5-6|TRBJ2-5|many|NA
CASSLPPSADQYF
TGTGCCAGCAGCCTCCCCCCGAGTGCGGACCAGTACTTC
>TRBV5-1|TRBJ2-6|NA|NA
CASRPGTDNSGANVLTF
TGCGCCAGCAGGCCCGGGACGGACAACTCTGGGGCCAACGTCCTGACTTTC
>TRBV30|TRBJ2-2|NA|NA
CACDGTVAGMDTGELFF
TGTGCCTGTGATGGGACCGTAGCCGGAATGGACACCGGGGAGCTGTTTTTT
>TRBV10-3|TRBJ2-1|few|NA
CAISGRDNEQFF
TGTGCCATCAGTGGACGGGACAATGAGCAGTTCTTC
>TRBV20-1|TRBJ2-5|NA|NA
CSASGALSPQETQYF
TGCAGTGCTAGTGGGGCCCTCTCCCCCCAAGAGACCCAGTACTTC
>TRBV5-1|TRBJ2-1|many|NA
CASSPYPSVDEQFF
TGCGCCAGCAGCCCTTACCCTAGCGTCGATGAGCAGTTCTTC
>TRBV2|TRBJ2-1|NA|TRBD2
CASRGLAGGVEQFF
TGTGCCAGCAGAGGACTAGCGGGAGGTGTTGAGCAGTTCTTC
>TRBV25-1|TRBJ1-1|many|NA
CASSEQWGGALGTEAFF
TGTGCCAGCAGTGAGCAGTGGGGGGGCGCGCTTGGGACTGAAGCTTTCTTT
>TRBV16|TRBJ1-1|NA|NA
CASSPPRGGEAFF
TGTGCCAGCAGCCCCCCGCGGGGAGGTGAAGCTTTCTTT
>TRBV7-6|TRBJ1-1|NA|NA
CASMLRNYGENTEAFF
TGTGCCAGCATGCTTAGAAATTACGGGGAGAACACTGAAGCTTTCTTT
>TRBV20-1|TRBJ2-6|few|NA
CSASGLLDEWISSGANVLTF
TGCAGTGCTAGTGGGCTCTTGGACGAATGGATTTCCTCTGGGGCCAACGTCCTGACTTTC